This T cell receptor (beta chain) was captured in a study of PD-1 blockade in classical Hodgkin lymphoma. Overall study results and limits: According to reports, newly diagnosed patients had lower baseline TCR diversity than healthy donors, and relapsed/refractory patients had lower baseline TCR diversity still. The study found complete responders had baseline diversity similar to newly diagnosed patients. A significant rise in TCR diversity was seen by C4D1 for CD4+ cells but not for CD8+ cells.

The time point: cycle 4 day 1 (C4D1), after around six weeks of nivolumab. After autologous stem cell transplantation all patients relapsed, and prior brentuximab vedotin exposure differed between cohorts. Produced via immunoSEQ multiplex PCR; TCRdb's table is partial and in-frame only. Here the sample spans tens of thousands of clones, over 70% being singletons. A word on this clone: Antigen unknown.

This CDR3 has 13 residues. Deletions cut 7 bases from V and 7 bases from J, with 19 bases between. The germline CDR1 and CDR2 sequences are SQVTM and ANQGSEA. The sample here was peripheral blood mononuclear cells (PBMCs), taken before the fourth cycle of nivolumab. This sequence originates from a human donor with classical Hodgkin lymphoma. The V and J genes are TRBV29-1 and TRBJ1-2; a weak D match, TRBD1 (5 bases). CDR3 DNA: TGCAGCGCCGAGCCGGAATCGAGGGGTGGCTACACCTTC. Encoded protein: CSAEPESRGGYTF.